The sequence of this TCR beta chain was determined in a study of shared clonotypes between healthy human individuals. Whole-study results and caveats: Relative to clonotypes present in all four donors, those not shared had lower generation probabilities.

This CDR3 is built from 14 residues. The V gene's germline CDR1 is SNHLY and CDR2 FYNNEI. Concerning this clone itself: Antigen specificity is unknown. Compared with germline, one end of the junction differs, possibly owing to a read error.

TCRdb keeps only in-frame clones here, not all; method: immunoSEQ multiplex PCR. This sample has around 1.4 million clones; approximately 98.5% occur once, and the top ten carry under 0.45%. The J gene is TRBJ1-3, the V gene TRBV2, with D hard to call. The sequencing input was naive CD4+ T cells sorted from blood. The subset here: CD45RA+ positively selected. This TCR was sampled from a man aged 25 to 40 in good health. The CDR3 DNA sequence: TGTGCCAGCAGTGTGGAGGGTGGTGGAGACACCATATATTTT. Its translation is CASSVEGGGDTIYF.